Below, one T cell receptor (beta chain) is given with its context. Patients at the Seattle site were enrolled during active infection and followed longitudinally. The sample is drawn from a study of blood T cell repertoires in COVID-19. Across the whole study: Sites across the United States, Italy and Spain contributed samples from acute and convalescent COVID-19. The cDNA or gDNA used as material had been derived from T cells, B-cell-depleted T cells, or PBMCs.

In the source study's methods: Amplifying reference gene primers gave estimates of nucleated cell counts. Profiling relied on immunoSEQ multiplex PCR, and the TCRdb table lists in-frame clones only, not all of them. The DNA gave D and trimming, while V, J and clone size come from that table. This table holds more than 200,000 clones, 86% found once. The CDR3 sequence is 16 residues long. Trimming took off 6 bases at V and 3 bases at J, with 19 bases between the two ends. Germline lookup yields CDR1 SGHRS and CDR2 YFSETQ. The TCR originated in a woman between 45 and 60 years old with COVID-19, enrolled during active disease. The gene calls are TRBV5-1 and TRBJ1-3, with no clear D. Source material: peripheral blood. Written as DNA, the CDR3 is TGCGCCAGCATAACCCTAGGGAGGGCCCATGGAAACACCATATATTTT. The encoded protein is CASITLGRAHGNTIYF.